This TCR beta chain was recorded in a study of shared clonotypes between healthy human individuals. This table comes from immunoSEQ multiplex PCR, and its TCRdb copy is limited to in-frame clones, with some not included. Here the sample spans 2 million to 3 million clones, over 85% being singletons. This clone appeared a single time. Within the sample, other DNA sequences also encode this same CDR3. This CDR3 comprises 13 residues. V lost 5 bases, J lost 4 bases, and 11 bases lay in between. Germline V gene data show CDR1 as SGHTA and CDR2 as FQGNSA. This clonotype was obtained from a man younger than 35 in good health. Some clones in this sample may be carry-over from other donors' samples. The sequenced sample consisted of naive CD4+ T cells from PBMCs. Described subset: CD45RA+ positively selected. The rearrangement links TRBV7-2 to TRBJ1-2; D unresolved. The CDR3 protein is CASSLGGSYGYTF. The CDR3 DNA reads as TGTGCCAGCAGCCTAGGCGGAAGCTATGGCTACACCTTC.